This T cell receptor beta chain was identified in a study of shared clonotypes between healthy human individuals. Free of recent acute infections or vaccinations, the donors were healthy HIV-negative adults. Assay used: immunoSEQ multiplex PCR; TCRdb lists only in-frame clones, some missing. The top ten hold 0.35% to 0.45% of the sample, which has approximately 2.5 million clones, 80% to 95% seen once. Germline V gives CDR1 ENHRY, CDR2 SYGVKD. The V and J ends lost 6 bases and 3 bases respectively, with 8 bases between them. The CDR3 runs to 12 residues. The TCR originated in a man aged 18 to 29 in good health. Some clones in this sample may be carry-over from other donors' samples. This chain joins TRBV10-3 and TRBJ1-2, with D unclear. The sample taken for sequencing was naive CD4+ T cells from PBMCs. Subset denoted: CD45RA+ positively selected. CDR3 region: CAIRTGDYGYTF. CDR3 DNA sequence: TGTGCCATCAGGACGGGAGACTATGGCTACACCTTC.